One and the same sample provided the 21 T cell receptor beta chains below, sequenced in a study of OX40 agonist ivuxolimab in advanced cancers. Produced via immunoSEQ multiplex PCR; TCRdb's table is partial and in-frame only. The table shows around 60,000 clones, with around 93% occurring only once. Sample: CD4+ or CD8+ T cells sorted from blood, taken in a trial of the OX40 agonist ivuxolimab. The receptors stem from an adult with an advanced solid tumor such as melanoma, head and neck, liver or kidney cancer.

This chain links TRBV7-9 with TRBJ2-5; no firm D call. The V gene's germline CDR1 is SEHNR and CDR2 FQNEAQ (reference sequence). The length of the CDR3 is 13 residues. The V end was cut by 1 base, the J end by 4 bases, with 7 bases between. CDR3 in DNA: TGTGCCAGCAGCTTAGACCAACGAGAGACCCAGTACTTC. It translates to CASSLDQRETQYF. Full variable domain (missing parts from reference TRBV7-9 and TRBJ2-5): DTGVSQNPRHKITKRGQNVTFRCDPISEHNRLYWYRQTLGQGPEFLTYFQNEAQLEKSRLLSDRFSAERPKGSFSTLEIQRTEQGDSAMYLCASSLDQRETQYFGPGTRLLVL.

The rearrangement uses TRBV5-4 and TRBJ1-1, with D possibly matching TRBD1 (5 bases). CDR3 length: 15 amino acids. Per the germline V gene, CDR1 is SGHNT and CDR2 is YYREEE (reference sequence). V dropped 0 bases and J dropped 1 base, with 10 bases sitting between them. The CDR3 loop is CASSLGWGSNTEAFF. For the CDR3, the DNA is TGTGCCAGCAGCTTGGGATGGGGGTCGAACACTGAAGCTTTCTTT.

The J gene is TRBJ1-1, the V gene TRBV5-1, with 7 bases fitting TRBD1. Germline V gene lookup returns CDR1 SGHRS and CDR2 YFSETQ. The CDR3 is 15 residues long. With V trimmed by 3 bases and J by 1 base, 6 bases remained unmatched. CDR3 loop: CASSWVGGKNTEAFF. The CDR3 DNA sequence: TGCGCCAGCAGCTGGGTAGGGGGCAAGAACACTGAAGCTTTCTTT.

This clone appeared once. V is TRBV4-1 and J is TRBJ2-3; TRBD1 might be the D (5 bases). CDR3 size: 15 residues. Germline CDR1 reads MGHRA; CDR2 reads YSYEKL. Trimming left V 1 base short and J 2 bases short, with 10 bases between. CDR3 DNA sequence: TGCGCCAGCAGCCAAGGCGACAGCTACACAGATACGCAGTATTTT. Translating gives CASSQGDSYTDTQYF.

The V call is TRBV6-6, the J call TRBJ1-1; 7 nucleotides align to TRBD1. V lost 2 bases to trimming and J lost 0 bases; unmatched junction nucleotides: 0. The CDR3 has 14 residues. CDR1 is MNHNY and CDR2 is SVGAGI in the germline V gene (reference sequence). The CDR3 is CASSYQGVNTEAFF. As DNA, the CDR3 is TGTGCCAGCAGTTACCAGGGGGTGAACACTGAAGCTTTCTTT.

This chain uses TRBV19 with TRBJ1-2; 8 positions match TRBD1. CDR1 is LNHDA and CDR2 is SQIVND in the germline V gene (reference sequence). The length of the CDR3 is 17 residues. The J segment lost 2 bases and the V segment lost 0 bases, leaving 8 bases of the junction unmatched. The CDR3 spells CASSIDRDRGLNYGYTF. The CDR3 DNA sequence: TGTGCCAGTAGTATAGATCGTGACAGGGGCTTAAACTATGGCTACACCTTC.

For the CDR3, the DNA is TGTGCCAGTAGGGGACTAGCGGGGATCAATGAGCAGTTCTTC. It specifies CASRGLAGINEQFF. V is TRBV19 and J is TRBJ2-1; 13 bases line up with TRBD2. This CDR3 contains 14 residues. V was pared by 6 bases and J by 6 bases, with 2 bases of the junction left unmatched. Germline CDR1 and CDR2: LNHDA and SQIVND (reference sequence).

This chain uses TRBV29-1 with TRBJ2-5; D possibly uses TRBD1 or TRBD2 (7 bases each). The CDR3 contains 16 residues. Trimming cost V 0 bases and J 4 bases, with 18 bases left between them. Germline V gene sequence: CDR1 SQVTM, CDR2 ANQGSEA. The DNA of the CDR3 is TGCAGCGTTGAAGATGGCGAAACAGGGGAGGGAGAGACCCAGTACTTC. Its translation is CSVEDGETGEGETQYF.

The count of this clone is one. V gene TRBV27 combines with J gene TRBJ2-3; no clear D. V shed 5 bases and J shed 1 base, with 7 bases lying between them. From germline, CDR1 is MNHEY and CDR2 SMNVEV (reference sequence). The CDR3 consists of 13 residues. In DNA form, the CDR3 reads TGTGCCAGCAGTATCACTCGCACAGATACGCAGTATTTT. This encodes CASSITRTDTQYF.

The CDR3 is CASSVGLAVNEQFF. Written as DNA, the CDR3 is TGTGCCAGCAGCGTAGGGCTAGCGGTCAATGAGCAGTTCTTC. The J gene is TRBJ2-1, the V gene TRBV9; 7 positions agree with TRBD2. The CDR3 length is 14 residues. Trimming took 0 bases from V and 6 from J; bases not matched to a gene: 3. CDR1 and CDR2 from the germline V gene are SGDLS and YYNGEE.

A single count supports this clone. The chain joins TRBV6-4 to TRBJ2-1; 9 nucleotides line up with TRBD2. Germline V gene lookup returns CDR1 MRHNA and CDR2 SNTAGT. The CDR3 has 16 amino acids. V shed 2 bases and J 3 bases; nucleotides not matched to a gene: 5. Here the CDR3 reads CASSDGLARDYNEQFF. The DNA of the CDR3 is TGTGCCAGCAGTGACGGACTAGCGAGAGACTACAATGAGCAGTTCTTC.

V usage is TRBV29-1 and J usage is TRBJ2-1; TRBD2 aligns across 11 bases. The length of the CDR3 is 15 residues. Germline V lookup: CDR1 SQVTM, CDR2 ANQGSEA. V trimming: 0 bases; J trimming: 8 bases; junction bases outside the gene matches: 6. The CDR3 sequence: CSVEELAGGPDEQFF. In nucleotides, the CDR3 is TGCAGCGTTGAAGAATTAGCGGGAGGGCCGGATGAGCAGTTCTTC.

The rearrangement joins TRBV19 to TRBJ2-7; the D gene is possibly TRBD2 (6 bases). CDR1 and CDR2 from the germline V gene are LNHDA and SQIVND (reference sequence). V was pared by 5 bases and J by 3 bases, with 11 bases between. The CDR3 spans 13 residues. CDR3 sequence: CASSPGELYEQYF. CDR3 DNA: TGTGCCAGTAGTCCGGGGGAGCTCTACGAGCAGTACTTC.

The chain recombines TRBV4-1 with TRBJ1-1; no clear D gene. CDR1 and CDR2 from the germline V gene are MGHRA and YSYEKL. Trimming removed 4 bases from V and 1 base from J, with 4 bases in between. The CDR3 sequence is 12 residues long. Here the CDR3 DNA reads TGCGCCAGCAGCCGACAGAACACTGAAGCTTTCTTT. Its translation is CASSRQNTEAFF.

The V and J genes are TRBV15 and TRBJ1-4; no reliable D call. Trimming removed 0 bases from V and 0 bases from J, with 5 bases in between. CDR1 and CDR2 (germline): LNHNV, YYDKDF (reference sequence). There are 15 residues in the CDR3. This chain's CDR3 is CATSREQTTNEKLFF. The CDR3 bases are TGTGCCACCAGCAGAGAACAGACAACTAATGAAAAACTGTTTTTT. The full variable domain, with the rest looked up from reference TRBV15 and TRBJ1-4, is DAMVIQNPRYQVTQFGKPVTLSCSQTLNHNVMYWYQQKSSQAPKLLFHYYDKDFNNEADTPDNFQSRRPNTSFCFLDIRSPGLGDTAMYLCATSREQTTNEKLFFGSGTQLSVL.

The CDR3 reads CASSLGRSYEQYF. The CDR3 DNA sequence: TGTGCCAGCAGCTTGGGACGGAGCTACGAGCAGTACTTC. The rearrangement joins TRBV7-7 to TRBJ2-7; D assignment may be TRBD1 or TRBD2 (5 bases each). The V gene lost 3 bases and the J gene lost 3 bases, with 9 bases spanning the gap. Per the germline V gene, CDR1 is SSHAT and CDR2 is FNYEAQ (reference sequence). There are 13 residues in the CDR3.

This chain uses TRBV9 with TRBJ2-3; 7 bases fit TRBD1. Trimming removed 2 bases from V and 2 bases from J; junction bases left unmatched: 5. Germline CDR1 is SGDLS and CDR2 is YYNGEE. The CDR3 has 15 amino acids. This CDR3 reads CASSVGRGTTDTQYF. The CDR3 bases are TGTGCCAGCAGCGTGGGCAGGGGGACCACAGATACGCAGTATTTT.

This chain connects TRBV5-5 to TRBJ2-7, with D possibly matching TRBD1 (6 bases). The CDR3 covers 15 residues. CDR1 is SGHKS, CDR2 YYEKEE, per germline (reference sequence). V was cut by 0 bases and J by 2 bases, with 12 bases left in between. The CDR3 is CASSLETGLPYEQYF. In DNA form, the CDR3 reads TGTGCCAGCAGCTTGGAAACAGGGCTACCCTACGAGCAGTACTTC.

The V and J genes are TRBV10-3 and TRBJ2-2; 9 positions match TRBD1. The CDR3 totals 17 residues. Germline V gene data show CDR1 as ENHRY and CDR2 as SYGVKD. With V trimmed by 3 bases and J by 2 bases, 7 bases remained unmatched. The CDR3 DNA reads as TGTGCCATCAGTGATAACAGGGGGCCTTCAAACACCGGGGAGCTGTTTTTT. It specifies CAISDNRGPSNTGELFF.

The V and J genes are TRBV27 and TRBJ2-7; D is possibly TRBD1 or TRBD2 (5 bases each). Trimming cost V 6 bases and J 6 bases, with 18 bases left between them. Germline-derived CDR1 and CDR2 are MNHEY and SMNVEV (reference sequence). There are 14 residues in the CDR3. CDR3 in DNA: TGTGCCAGCAGGCCCTCGGGGCTAGCATCCGAGCAGTACTTC. The encoded protein is CASRPSGLASEQYF.

The chain uses TRBV7-6 and TRBJ1-4; 7 bases fit TRBD1. J gave up 5 bases and V 5 bases, and 5 bases lay outside the gene matches. The CDR3 consists of 14 residues. Germline CDR1 is SGHVS and CDR2 is FNYEAQ. The CDR3 here is CASSTRGLNEKLFF. CDR3 bases: TGTGCCAGCAGCACTAGGGGGCTCAATGAAAAACTGTTTTTT.